What follows are 5 T cell receptor beta chains derived from one specimen sequenced in a study of cytomegalovirus exposure and HLA in healthy donors. PCR primers comprised 60 Vbeta and 13 Jbeta primers. Only in-frame clones appear in the TCRdb table, and some are missing; sequencing was by immunoSEQ multiplex PCR. The sample lists about 160,000 clones, roughly 79% occurring once. What was sequenced was PBMCs. The receptors were sampled from a woman between 50 and 59 years old in good health and CMV-seronegative.

This rearrangement joins TRBV6-6 to TRBJ2-5; 9 bases line up with TRBD2. The DNA end is a closer match to TRBJ2-7, so the J assignment may be wrong. This CDR3 has 16 amino acids. Germline CDR1 reads MNHNY; CDR2 reads SVGAGI (reference sequence). This CDR3 is CASSPLSLAGTYEQYF. The CDR3 bases are TGTGCCAGCAGTCCCCTGTCTCTAGCGGGGACTTACGAGCAGTACTTC.

The chain couples TRBV19 to TRBJ1-1, with no clear D. The V gene lost 5 bases and the J gene lost 6 bases, with 10 bases spanning the gap. CDR1 is LNHDA, CDR2 SQIVND, per germline (reference sequence). The CDR3 has 12 amino acids. The CDR3 nucleotides are TGTGCCAGTAGTTCGCAGAGGCCTGAAGCTTTCTTT. It yields the protein CASSSQRPEAFF.

The V and J genes are TRBV13 and TRBJ1-1; D not resolved. Trimming stripped 0 bases from V and 0 bases from J, with 8 bases between. Germline CDR1 and CDR2: PRHDT and FYEKMQ (reference sequence). CDR3 length: 15 amino acids. Here the CDR3 reads CASSLGVRMNTEAFF. The CDR3 DNA reads as TGTGCCAGCAGCTTAGGGGTCAGAATGAACACTGAAGCTTTCTTT.

The V gene is TRBV18, the J gene TRBJ2-1, with 12 bases matching TRBD1. CDR1 is KGHSH, CDR2 LQKENI, per germline. CDR3 length equals 17 residues. The V and J ends lost 6 bases and 7 bases, in that order; junction bases with no gene match: 13. This CDR3 reads CASSPLGGTGGRNEQFF. The CDR3 DNA reads TGTGCCAGCTCTCCTTTGGGTGGGACAGGGGGCCGAAATGAGCAGTTCTTC.

On this clone: Distinct nucleotide sequences in the sample also encode this CDR3. The rearrangement uses TRBV15 and TRBJ2-3; D gene uncertain. V shed 0 bases and J shed 0 bases, with 16 bases lying between them. The germline V gene has CDR1 LNHNV and CDR2 YYDKDF (reference sequence). This CDR3 region has 18 residues. The CDR3 DNA is TGTGCCACCAGCAGAGATCGAGAGACACAAACTAGCACAGATACGCAGTATTTT. It encodes CATSRDRETQTSTDTQYF.